The clone carrying this TCR beta chain has just a few counts. Antigen unknown. Expressed TCRB transcripts were sequenced after all isolated RNA was converted to cDNA. The method was immunoSEQ multiplex PCR; TCRdb's version includes in-frame clones alone and lacks a portion of them. The sample gives some 350,000 clones, about 13% of which show up once; about 0.016% is in the top ten. CDR1 is SGHTA and CDR2 is FQGNSA in the germline V gene. The CDR3 is made up of 17 amino acids. V lost 5 bases to trimming and J lost 5 bases; unmatched junction nucleotides: 8. On average, the one heparinised blood draw given by each donor was 90 to 150 mL. Populations isolated by sorting all had purity greater than 95%. The data were taken from a study of beta chain features in type 1 diabetes. Study-wide results and limits: Fewer junction insertions and more nucleotide deletions appeared in type 1 diabetes patients. Type 1 diabetes patients had moderately but significantly shorter TCRB CDR3s in all four CD4+ subsets. Cells expressing TCR highly could be over-represented by cDNA sequencing.

This TCR was recovered from a woman aged 18-29 years with type 1 diabetes. The sequencing input was naive CD4+ T cells from blood. J is TRBJ2-1 and V is TRBV7-2; 14 bases fit TRBD2. CDR3 in amino acids: CASSIQRLAGGHNEQFF. The CDR3 DNA is TGTGCCAGCAGCATCCAAAGACTAGCGGGAGGGCACAATGAGCAGTTCTTC.